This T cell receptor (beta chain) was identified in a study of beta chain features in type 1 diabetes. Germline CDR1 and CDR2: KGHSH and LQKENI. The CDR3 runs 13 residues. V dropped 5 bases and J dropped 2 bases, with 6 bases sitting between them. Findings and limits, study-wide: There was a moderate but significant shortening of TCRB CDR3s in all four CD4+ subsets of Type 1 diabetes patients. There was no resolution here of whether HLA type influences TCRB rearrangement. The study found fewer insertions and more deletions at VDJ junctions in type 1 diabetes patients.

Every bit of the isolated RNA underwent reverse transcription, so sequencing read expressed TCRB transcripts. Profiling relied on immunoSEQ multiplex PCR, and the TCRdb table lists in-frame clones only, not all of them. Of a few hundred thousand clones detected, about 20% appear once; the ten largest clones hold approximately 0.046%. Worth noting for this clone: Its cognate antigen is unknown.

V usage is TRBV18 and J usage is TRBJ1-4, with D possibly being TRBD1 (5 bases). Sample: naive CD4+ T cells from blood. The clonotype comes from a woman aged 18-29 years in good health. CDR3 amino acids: CASSRQTNEKLFF. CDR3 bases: TGTGCCAGCTCAAGACAGACTAATGAAAAACTGTTTTTT.